This T cell receptor beta chain comes out of a study of blood T cell repertoires in COVID-19. Study context: Sample material is recorded as cDNA or gDNA derived from T cells, B-cell-depleted T cells, or PBMCs.

The CDR3 covers 14 residues. The ends were cut back, 2 bases at V and 12 bases at J, with 18 bases in the middle. Germline-derived CDR1 and CDR2 are SGHRS and YFSETQ. Generated by immunoSEQ multiplex PCR, the TCRdb table keeps only in-frame clones and is missing some. The data contain roughly 150,000 clones, around 90% of them singletons. Sequenced material: peripheral blood. The receptor's source is a human donor in a cohort sampled during active COVID-19. The chain joins TRBV5-1 to TRBJ2-1, with a possible D match to TRBD2 (5 bases). The CDR3 region has the DNA TGCGCCAGCAGCTTAGGAGGACTTAGAGGACTGCAGTTCTTC. It yields the protein CASSLGGLRGLQFF. The complete variable domain, with remaining parts taken from reference TRBV5-1 and TRBJ2-1, reads KAGVTQTPRYLIKTRGQQVTLSCSPISGHRSVSWYQQTPGQGLQFLFEYFSETQRNKGNFPGRFSGRQFSNSRSEMNVSTLELGDSALYLCASSLGGLRGLQFFGPGTRLTVL.